These 5 T cell receptor beta chains came from one sample sequenced in a study of human T cells and chemical hapten exposure. Time point noted: pre-sensitization, week 0. As to treatment: therapeutic diphenylcyclopropenone sensitization with weekly scalp DPC. A single record per CDR3 protein comes from TCRdb applying MiXCR to the RACE reads. The sample has a few hundred thousand distinct CDR3 sequences, 4.5% to 5.5% seen once. The sequencing used whole blood, collected in connection with sensitization to the hapten diphenylcyclopropenone (DPC). The receptors derive from a woman between 18 and 30 years old with alopecia areata. Some clones in this sample may be carry-over from other donors' samples.

This clonotype has more than one count but fewer than ten. This chain joins TRBV14 and TRBJ2-3; D ambiguous. The length of the CDR3 is 17 residues. Trimming took 4 bases from V and 0 from J, leaving 17 bases between them. The germline V gene encodes CDR1 SGHDN and CDR2 FVKESK. CDR3 residues: CASSRLGKDLSTDTQYF. CDR3 DNA sequence: TGTGCCAGCAGCCGGCTGGGTAAAGACCTAAGCACAGATACGCAGTATTTT.

This clonotype turned up a few times. The V gene is TRBV9, the J gene TRBJ1-2, with a weak D call TRBD1 (6 bases). This CDR3 has 16 residues. Trimming stripped 0 bases from V and 4 bases from J, with 16 bases between. Germline CDR1 SGDLS, CDR2 YYNGEE. The CDR3 protein is CASSVGGGGDTYGYTF. Here the CDR3 DNA reads TGTGCCAGCAGCGTAGGAGGAGGGGGAGATACCTATGGCTACACCTTC.

The chain carries TRBV20-1 and TRBJ2-3; 10 nucleotides line up with TRBD2. V shed 0 bases and J 2 bases; nucleotides not matched to a gene: 8. Germline assignment: CDR1 DFQATT and CDR2 SNEGSKA (reference sequence). The CDR3 extends over 17 amino acids. CDR3 protein: CSARDQASGGSTDTQYF. Here the CDR3 DNA reads TGCAGTGCTAGAGATCAGGCTAGCGGGGGCTCCACAGATACGCAGTATTTT.

This rearrangement joins TRBV29-1 to TRBJ2-2, with D unclear. Germline V gene lookup returns CDR1 SQVTM and CDR2 ANQGSEA. The CDR3 sequence is 13 residues long. Deletions cut 5 bases from V and 1 base from J, with 8 bases between. CDR3 coding DNA: TGCAGCGTTTCCAGGCTGAACACCGGGGAGCTGTTTTTT. Amino acid sequence: CSVSRLNTGELFF.

This clonotype occurred many times. The chain has TRBV20-1 and TRBJ2-5, with 13 bases that match TRBD2. The V and J ends lost 7 bases and 4 bases, in that order; junction bases with no gene match: 6. The CDR3 sequence is 14 residues long. Germline-derived CDR1 and CDR2 are DFQATT and SNEGSKA (reference sequence). CDR3 DNA: TGCAGTGGACTAGCGGGGGGCCCGGGAGAGACCCAGTACTTC. This codes for CSGLAGGPGETQYF.